This entry concerns a single T cell receptor beta chain. Its cognate antigen is unknown. Profiling relied on immunoSEQ multiplex PCR, and the TCRdb table lists in-frame clones only, not all of them. Counted here are roughly 25,000 clones, roughly 78% occurring once; the ten biggest clones make up 0.93%. This entry is derived from a study of graft-versus-host responses after intestinal transplantation. Study background: Recipients were given multivisceral, liver-intestinal, or isolated intestinal transplants. After anti-thymocyte globulin induction, recipients took tacrolimus and steroids for 2 to 3 years.

Findings of the study overall: GvH clones were found in recipient marrow; some appeared first in ileum or blood. Graft-donor T cell macrochimerism coincided with high graft-versus-host to host-versus-graft clonal ratios in allografts.

This specimen was unstimulated CD8+ T cells sorted from spleen or lymph node cells, taken before transplant. The TCR comes from a human donor who was the organ donor for an intestinal transplant.

CDR3 residues: CATSMRTSGPYEQYF. CDR3 nucleotide sequence: TGTGCCACCAGCATGCGGACTAGCGGGCCCTACGAGCAGTACTTC. The genes are TRBV15 and TRBJ2-7, with 11 bases aligning to TRBD2. Trimming cost V 4 bases and J 2 bases; bases outside gene matches: 4. CDR3 size: 15 residues. In germline, CDR1 is LNHNV, CDR2 YYDKDF (reference sequence). Variable domain in full (rest from reference TRBV15 and TRBJ2-7): DAMVIQNPRYQVTQFGKPVTLSCSQTLNHNVMYWYQQKSSQAPKLLFHYYDKDFNNEADTPDNFQSRRPNTSFCFLDIRSPGLGDTAMYLCATSMRTSGPYEQYFGPGTRLTVT.